These T cell receptor beta chains were read from a single sample in a study of blood T cells in healthy people across ages. TCRdb re-called the 5' RACE reads through MiXCR, storing one row per CDR3 protein. The profile shows over 1,300,000 distinct CDR3 sequences, roughly 59% of them singletons. Input material: blood. The receptor source for this set is a man between 18 and 35 years old in good health. Both conserved end residues are part of each CDR3. D genes are given only for firm matches. A clone size is listed for some rows: how often the clone was seen (once, few, many), or a class if it is expanded.

V gene,CDR3 length,clone size,J gene,D gene,CDR3 DNA,CDR3 protein
TRBV10-3,13,few,TRBJ1-1,NA,TGTGCCATCAGTGAGGCCCAGAACACTGAAGCTTTCTTT,CAISEAQNTEAFF
TRBV6-2/TRBV6-3,15,NA,TRBJ2-3,NA,TGTGCCAGCAGTCGGCAGGGCGGCCTCACAGATACGCAGTATTTT,CASSRQGGLTDTQYF
TRBV5-1,16,NA,TRBJ2-7,TRBD2,TGCGCCGGCAGCTCCTTCCTAGCGGACATCTCCTACGAGCAGTACTTC,CAGSSFLADISYEQYF
TRBV9,15,few,TRBJ2-1,TRBD2,TGTGCCAGCAGCGCCGGACTAGCGGGAGGTCATGAGCAGTTCTTC,CASSAGLAGGHEQFF
TRBV6-2/TRBV6-3,15,NA,TRBJ2-5,TRBD2,TGTGCCAGCAGTACTGTAGCGGGACCTCAAGAGACCCAGTACTTC,CASSTVAGPQETQYF
TRBV12-3/TRBV12-4,12,few,TRBJ1-1,NA,TGTGCCAGCGGCGGGACTAACACTGAAGCTTTCTTT,CASGGTNTEAFF
TRBV7-2,15,once,TRBJ2-3,NA,TGTGCCAGCAGCTTATGGTTGAGCGGTACAGATACGCAGTATTTT,CASSLWLSGTDTQYF
TRBV24-1,17,NA,TRBJ2-6,NA,TGTGCCACCAGCGGAACGAGGGTCGTCTCTGGGGCCAACGTCCTGACTTTC,CATSGTRVVSGANVLTF
TRBV6-1,12,NA,TRBJ2-5,NA,TGTGCCAGCAGTGTCCAGAGGGAGACCCAGTACTTC,CASSVQRETQYF
TRBV4-3,15,NA,TRBJ1-1,NA,TGCGCCAGCAGCCAAAGGCCTAGGCAGGGCACTGAAGCTTTCTTT,CASSQRPRQGTEAFF
TRBV11-2,15,once,TRBJ2-3,NA,TGCGCCAGCAGCTTTTTTTCGATACGCACAGATACGCAGTATTTT,CASSFFSIRTDTQYF
TRBV4-1,15,NA,TRBJ2-7,NA,TGCGCCAGCAGCCAAAGCACAGACTTACACTACGAGCAGTACTTC,CASSQSTDLHYEQYF
TRBV10-3,13,few,TRBJ2-5,NA,TGTGCCATCAGTGAGAGTCTAGCGGAGACCCAGTACTTC,CAISESLAETQYF
TRBV25-1,15,NA,TRBJ2-7,TRBD2,TGTGCCAGCAGTCCCCTAGCGGGATCGGGAAGCGAGCAGTACTTC,CASSPLAGSGSEQYF
TRBV28,12,few,TRBJ1-3,NA,TGTGCCACCAGGGGAGAGGGAAACACCATATATTTT,CATRGEGNTIYF